This entry is about one TCR beta chain. Its matching antigen is unknown. Repertoires were generated with immunoSEQ multiplex PCR, while TCRdb's copy carries only in-frame clones and drops some. The table shows about 47,000 clones, with 85% to 95% occurring only once. The sample comes from a study of graft-versus-host responses after intestinal transplantation. Across the study: The transplants performed in recipients were multivisceral, liver-intestinal, or isolated intestinal. Among the recipients, all got anti-thymocyte globulin induction and then tacrolimus and steroids for 3 to 4 years.

CDR3 size: 17 residues. Germline-derived CDR1 and CDR2 are SEHNR and FQNEAQ (reference sequence). Trimming took 1 base from V and 9 from J; bases not matched to a gene: 10. Study-level points and caveats: GvH clones turned up in recipient marrow; some had shown up first in ileum or blood. Early post-transplant falls in HvG clones accompanied the peak levels of circulating GvH clones.

This sequence was found in a human donor who was the organ donor for an intestinal transplant. This chain links TRBV7-9 with TRBJ1-6, with 9 bases fitting TRBD1. Material: unstimulated CD8+ T cells sorted from spleen or lymph node cells, obtained before transplant. CDR3 in DNA: TGTGCCAGCAGCTTAGTTCTGGGGACAGGGTTCGGTTCACCCCTCCACTTT. This codes for CASSLVLGTGFGSPLHF.